Below are 30 T cell receptor beta chains sequenced from a single sample in a study of blood T cell repertoires in COVID-19. Libraries were prepared by immunoSEQ multiplex PCR; TCRdb keeps only in-frame clonotypes and omits some of them. The sample holds roughly 270,000 clones, 82% seen once. Sequencing was carried out using PBMCs or T cells enriched from blood (not recorded which). All receptors come from a man aged 35 to 55 who had been exposed to COVID-19.

The chain combines TRBV14 with TRBJ2-7; D is ambiguous. Germline V gives CDR1 SGHDN, CDR2 FVKESK. Trimming cost V 0 bases and J 6 bases, with 15 bases left between them. The CDR3 contains 15 residues. CDR3 DNA: TGTGCCAGCAGCCAAGACCTGGTACGATCCGGCGAGCAGTACTTC. Translating gives CASSQDLVRSGEQYF.

A single count supports this clone. The rearrangement links TRBV27 to TRBJ2-7; TRBD1 matches at 10 bases. Germline V CDR1 and CDR2: MNHEY, SMNVEV (reference sequence). CDR3 length equals 14 residues. The junction had 6 bases not matched to a gene; V was cut back by 5 bases and J by 5 bases. The CDR3 DNA sequence: TGTGCCAGCAGTATCCGGGACAGGGGTCACGAGCAGTACTTC. As protein: CASSIRDRGHEQYF.

The rearrangement joins TRBV12-5 to TRBJ1-5; D is ambiguous. The CDR3 spans 13 residues. Germline V lookup: CDR1 LGHNT, CDR2 FRNRAP. Trimming took 1 base from V and 3 from J, leaving 4 bases between them. CDR3: CASGLDINQPQHF. DNA of the CDR3: TGTGCTAGTGGTTTGGATATCAATCAGCCCCAGCATTTT.

The rearrangement uses TRBV15 and TRBJ2-6; no definite D call. This CDR3 is 15 amino acids long. The germline V gene has CDR1 LNHNV and CDR2 YYDKDF (reference sequence). Between the trimmed V and J ends, which lost 4 bases and 4 bases, there was a span of 11 bases. CDR3: CATSKQRAGANVLTF. Written as DNA, the CDR3 is TGTGCCACCAGCAAACAGAGAGCCGGGGCCAACGTCCTGACTTTC.

The chain carries TRBV21-1 and TRBJ1-3. TRBV21-1 is a pseudogene locus. CDR3 length: 18 amino acids. The CDR3 loop reads CASSKCSPRDSDGNTIYF. The DNA for the CDR3 is TGTGCCAGCAGCAAATGCTCCCCCCGGGACTCCGACGGAAACACCATATATTTT.

The chain employs TRBV27 and TRBJ1-5, with TRBD1 matching over 12 bases. Trimming at V came to 4 bases and at J to 6 bases, leaving 4 bases not matched to a gene. In germline, CDR1 is MNHEY, CDR2 SMNVEV (reference sequence). The CDR3 runs 15 residues. The CDR3 DNA sequence: TGTGCCAGCAGTTCAGGGACAGGGGGCGTTCAGCCCCAGCATTTT. As protein: CASSSGTGGVQPQHF.

This clone was recorded only once. V is TRBV7-3 and J is TRBJ2-1; TRBD2 agrees at 12 bases. The CDR3 is made up of 18 amino acids. Unmatched junction bases numbered 8, after V lost 5 bases and J lost 0 bases. Germline V CDR1 and CDR2: SGHTA, FQGTGA. CDR3 region: CASSPPGLAGTSYNEQFF. CDR3 DNA sequence: TGTGCCAGCAGCCCCCCGGGACTAGCGGGTACCTCCTACAATGAGCAGTTCTTC.

The gene calls are TRBV19 and TRBJ1-4; the match to TRBD1 covers 8 bases. V lost 5 bases and J lost 7; bases outside the gene matches: 3. From germline, CDR1 is LNHDA and CDR2 SQIVND (reference sequence). The CDR3 length is 13 residues. CDR3 nucleotides: TGTGCCAGTAGTGGGGACAGGACTGAAAAACTGTTTTTT. Translated, it gives CASSGDRTEKLFF.

The chain carries TRBV27 and TRBJ1-2; 9 bases are shared with TRBD1. The ends lost 6 bases at V and 4 bases at J; junction bases unmatched: 3. The CDR3 has 13 amino acids. Per the germline V gene, CDR1 is MNHEY and CDR2 is SMNVEV (reference sequence). For the CDR3, the DNA is TGTGCCAGCAGACCGACAGGGGGCTATGGCTACACCTTC. Translation gives CASRPTGGYGYTF.

This clone was seen just once. The V gene is TRBV30, the J gene TRBJ1-2, with 8 positions matching TRBD1. Germline lookup yields CDR1 GTSNPN and CDR2 SVGIG (reference sequence). With 1 base clipped from V and 4 bases from J, the junction kept 5 bases outside the gene matches. This CDR3 contains 14 residues. DNA for the CDR3: TGTGCCTGGAGTGGGGGACAGGTTTTCTATGGCTACACCTTC. Translated, it gives CAWSGGQVFYGYTF.

The chain recombines TRBV6-5 with TRBJ2-5; the D gene is possibly TRBD2 (7 bases). From germline, CDR1 is MNHEY and CDR2 SVGAGI. Trimming took off 6 bases at V and 4 bases at J, with 18 bases between the two ends. The CDR3 has 15 amino acids. In DNA, the CDR3 is TGTGCCAGCAGCGAGGGGGGGTTATTTCGAGAGACCCAGTACTTC. Encoded protein: CASSEGGLFRETQYF.

The chain's CDR3 is CASSGDRGSGELFF. CDR3 nucleotide sequence: TGTGCCAGCAGTGGCGACAGGGGCTCCGGGGAGCTGTTTTTT. This chain joins TRBV2 and TRBJ2-2, with 8 bases identical to TRBD1. From germline, CDR1 is SNHLY and CDR2 FYNNEI. The CDR3 length is 14 residues. J gave up 6 bases and V 4 bases, and 4 bases lay outside the gene matches.

This chain uses TRBV11-2 with TRBJ2-7, with D unresolved. Looked up from germline, CDR1 is SGHAT and CDR2 is FQNNGV. The CDR3 covers 16 residues. V was shortened by 3 bases and J by 3 bases, with 18 bases between the two germline ends. The CDR3 region has the DNA TGTGCCAGCAGCTTCAACCCTTTTTATGGAGTCTACGAGCAGTACTTC. Translated: CASSFNPFYGVYEQYF. The full variable domain, completed using reference TRBV11-2 and TRBJ2-7, is EAGVAQSPRYKIIEKRQSVAFWCNPISGHATLYWYQQILGQGPKLLIQFQNNGVVDDSQLPKDRFSAERLKGVDSTLKIQPAKLEDSAVYLCASSFNPFYGVYEQYFGPGTRLTVT.

In this sample, this clone turned up a few times. The V call is TRBV5-1, the J call TRBJ1-6, with D possibly matching TRBD1 (5 bases). Germline-derived CDR1 and CDR2 are SGHRS and YFSETQ. V was shortened by 4 bases and J by 5 bases, with 13 bases between the two germline ends. The CDR3 has 15 amino acids. CDR3 loop: CASSREGRDNSPLHF. The DNA for the CDR3 is TGCGCCAGCAGCCGGGAGGGACGGGATAATTCACCCCTCCACTTT.

The genes are TRBV3-1 (or the pseudogene TRBV3-2) and TRBJ1-2; D possibly corresponds to TRBD1 (5 bases). V was pared by 7 bases and J by 4 bases, with 22 bases between. The germline gives CDR1 LGHDT, CDR2 YNNKEL (reference sequence). The CDR3 sequence is 16 residues long. Written as DNA, the CDR3 is TGTGCCAGCACCCCCCCCAAGGGGCGCCCGGGCTATGGCTACACCTTC. Its translation: CASTPPKGRPGYGYTF.

In its sample, this clone was seen a few times. DNA for the CDR3: TGTGCCAGCAGCTTGGCCAGCTCCTACGAGCAGTACTTC. This encodes CASSLASSYEQYF. The V and J genes are TRBV5-4 and TRBJ2-7; no clear D gene. Trimming removed 0 bases from V and 0 bases from J, with 4 bases in between. CDR3 length equals 13 residues. CDR1 is SGHNT, CDR2 YYREEE, per germline (reference sequence).

V usage is TRBV19 and J usage is TRBJ2-7; 13 nucleotides agree with TRBD2. The CDR3 is 16 residues long. Germline values: CDR1 LNHDA, CDR2 SQIVND (reference sequence). V lost 6 bases, J lost 0 bases, and 5 bases stayed unmatched. In DNA form, the CDR3 reads TGTGCCAGTAGCAGACTAGCGGGAGGACTCTCCTACGAGCAGTACTTC. This gives the protein CASSRLAGGLSYEQYF.

The V gene is TRBV20-1, the J gene TRBJ2-1, with 7 bases aligning to TRBD2. Per germline, CDR1 DFQATT and CDR2 SNEGSKA (reference sequence). This CDR3 region has 16 residues. Trimming at V came to 3 bases and at J to 1 base, leaving 9 bases not matched to a gene. CDR3 sequence (DNA): TGCAGTGCTAGTTCCGTTCTAGCGGCTTCCTACAATGAGCAGTTCTTC. Translation: CSASSVLAASYNEQFF.

The V gene is TRBV6-5, the J gene TRBJ1-1, with D maybe TRBD1 (5 bases). Germline lookup yields CDR1 MNHEY and CDR2 SVGAGI. Deletions cut 7 bases from V and 1 base from J, with 16 bases between. The CDR3 runs to 15 residues. The CDR3 here is CASNPGRGRNTEAFF. The CDR3 DNA follows: TGTGCCAGCAACCCCGGGAGGGGCAGGAACACTGAAGCTTTCTTT.

The J gene is TRBJ1-5, the V gene TRBV19, with D possibly being TRBD1 (5 bases). This CDR3 spans 17 amino acids. Germline-derived CDR1 and CDR2 are LNHDA and SQIVND (reference sequence). Trimming removed 8 bases at V and 0 bases at J, with 20 bases between. For the CDR3, the DNA is TGTGCCAGTGCCCGACAGCCCCATCAACGTAGCAATCAGCCCCAGCATTTT. Its protein product is CASARQPHQRSNQPQHF.

The chain combines TRBV5-1 with TRBJ2-1; 7 nucleotides line up with TRBD2. CDR3 length: 15 residues. V was pared by 0 bases and J by 9 bases, with 9 bases of the junction left unmatched. Germline V gene data show CDR1 as SGHRS and CDR2 as YFSETQ. The CDR3 region is CASSLVVSGSGEQFF. The CDR3 DNA reads TGCGCCAGCAGCTTGGTTGTTAGCGGGTCGGGTGAGCAGTTCTTC.

The chain is built from TRBV7-8 and TRBJ1-5; D ambiguous. The germline V and J ends were trimmed by 1 base and 7 bases, with 17 bases remaining between them. The length of the CDR3 is 16 residues. Germline CDR1 SGHVS, CDR2 FQNEAQ. The CDR3 coding sequence is TGTGCCAGCAGCTTAGGGGCGGGTGTCGGGGAACAGCCCCAGCATTTT. Translating gives CASSLGAGVGEQPQHF.

The chain employs TRBV6-5 and TRBJ1-3, with a possible D match to TRBD1 (6 bases). Germline V gene data show CDR1 as MNHEY and CDR2 as SVGAGI. There are 16 residues in the CDR3. Trimming pared 4 bases from V and 1 base from J, leaving 14 bases between. CDR3 nucleotides: TGTGCCAGCAGTTTAAGGGGGACGGGGTCTGGAAACACCATATATTTT. Translated, it gives CASSLRGTGSGNTIYF.

This chain joins TRBV19 and TRBJ1-1; tentatively, D is TRBD1 (5 bases). The CDR3 contains 15 residues. CDR1 LNHDA and CDR2 SQIVND come from the germline V gene (reference sequence). The V end was cut by 10 bases, the J end by 6 bases, with 24 bases between. The CDR3 DNA reads as TGTGCCACTACCTCAGGACAAACTGTACTCGCTGAAGCTTTCTTT. Its translation: CATTSGQTVLAEAFF.

The chain recombines TRBV7-3 with TRBJ1-6; the D gene is possibly TRBD1 (5 bases). The CDR3 is 14 residues long. The V gene lost 2 bases and the J gene lost 9 bases, with 11 bases spanning the gap. Germline V gives CDR1 SGHTA, CDR2 FQGTGA. The CDR3 region is CASSLQDTGSPLHF. The CDR3 DNA follows: TGTGCCAGCAGCTTACAGGACACGGGTTCACCCCTCCACTTT.

The chain carries TRBV27 and TRBJ2-2; maybe TRBD2 (6 bases). In germline, CDR1 is MNHEY, CDR2 SMNVEV (reference sequence). V lost 10 bases to trimming and J lost 6 bases, with 18 bases between them. This CDR3 comprises 14 residues. CDR3 nucleotides: TGTGCCACCCGACTAGTACCAGGTGCCGGGGAGCTGTTTTTT. Encoded protein: CATRLVPGAGELFF.

The CDR3 DNA reads as TGCGCCAGCAGCCCCCGGACAGGAGCTTACGAGCAGTACTTC. Protein sequence: CASSPRTGAYEQYF. This chain connects TRBV4-1 to TRBJ2-7, with TRBD1 matching 7 bases. Germline CDR1 reads MGHRA; CDR2 reads YSYEKL. This CDR3 is 14 amino acids long. The V segment lost 4 bases and the J segment 4 bases; nucleotides outside the gene matches: 7.

This chain uses TRBV30 with TRBJ1-5; D might be TRBD1 (5 bases). The V end was cut by 7 bases, the J end by 5 bases, with 12 bases between. The CDR3 runs 12 residues. In germline, CDR1 is GTSNPN, CDR2 SVGIG (reference sequence). The CDR3 spells CAFRVQDQPQHF. CDR3 nucleotide sequence: TGTGCCTTCAGGGTTCAGGATCAGCCCCAGCATTTT.

The chain has TRBV29-1 and TRBJ2-5; D is perhaps TRBD2 (5 bases). The CDR3 runs to 16 residues. Trimming shortened V by 1 base and J by 2 bases, and 17 bases separated the two germline ends. Germline V gene lookup returns CDR1 SQVTM and CDR2 ANQGSEA. As DNA, the CDR3 is TGCAGCGTTGAAGCCGGGTCCGGTCGGGGTCAAGAGACCCAGTACTTC. Translated: CSVEAGSGRGQETQYF.

This chain links TRBV6-5 with TRBJ2-1; D might be TRBD2 (5 bases). The V end was cut by 8 bases, the J end by 7 bases, with 18 bases between. CDR1 is MNHEY, CDR2 SVGAGI, per germline. This CDR3 has 14 amino acids. The CDR3 DNA sequence: TGTGCCAGCGGACTCGTCCCCGAGAAGAATGAGCAGTTCTTC. This translates into CASGLVPEKNEQFF.